The rows below give T cell receptor beta chains drawn from one sample of a study of sequential checkpoint blockade in melanoma. Data came from immunoSEQ multiplex PCR; TCRdb stores just in-frame clones and leaves some out. The sample carries approximately 12,000 clones, about 65% recorded once. The material sequenced was CD8+ T cells sorted from blood (inferred from file names), taken from a patient given nivolumab and ipilimumab in sequence. Source of these receptors: a human donor with melanoma. Both conserved end residues are part of each CDR3. The order of the fields is CDR3 DNA, CDR3 protein, V gene, D gene, J gene, CDR3 length, clone size. A D gene is named only where the DNA matches it firmly. Expanded clones are given a class, and other clones once, few, many or no size at all.

CDR3 DNA: TGTGCCAGCAGGGGCGGAGCGGGGACCGGGGAGCTGTTTTTT
CDR3 protein: CASRGGAGTGELFF
V gene: TRBV7-3
D gene: TRBD2
J gene: TRBJ2-2
CDR3 length: 14
clone size: -

CDR3 DNA: TGTGCCAGCAGCTCGAGGACAGGGAGAGACTCCTACGAGCAGTACTTC
CDR3 protein: CASSSRTGRDSYEQYF
V gene: TRBV11-1
D gene: TRBD1
J gene: TRBJ2-7
CDR3 length: 16
clone size: -

CDR3 DNA: TGTGCCAGCAGTGTGATAGGGGGCGGGGAGACCCAGTACTTC
CDR3 protein: CASSVIGGGETQYF
V gene: TRBV2
D gene: TRBD1
J gene: TRBJ2-5
CDR3 length: 14
clone size: -

CDR3 DNA: TGCGCCAGCAGCCAGGACAGGGGGCCGCAGTATGGCTACACCTTC
CDR3 protein: CASSQDRGPQYGYTF
V gene: TRBV4-3
D gene: TRBD1
J gene: TRBJ1-2
CDR3 length: 15
clone size: -

CDR3 DNA: TGTGCCAGCAGCTTAGGGAGGGCTAGCGGGTACGAGCAGTACTTC
CDR3 protein: CASSLGRASGYEQYF
V gene: TRBV7-9
D gene: TRBD2
J gene: TRBJ2-7
CDR3 length: 15
clone size: once

CDR3 DNA: TGTGCCAGCAACACAGGGTCCGAGCAGTACTTC
CDR3 protein: CASNTGSEQYF
V gene: TRBV7-8
D gene: -
J gene: TRBJ2-7
CDR3 length: 11
clone size: few

CDR3 DNA: TGTGCCAGCAGCCCGCGGGTAGTGGGATACGGCTACACCTTC
CDR3 protein: CASSPRVVGYGYTF
V gene: TRBV11-2
D gene: -
J gene: TRBJ1-2
CDR3 length: 14
clone size: -

CDR3 DNA: TGTGCCAGCAGCCCGGACTGGGTCCTGAACACTGAAGCTTTCTTT
CDR3 protein: CASSPDWVLNTEAFF
V gene: TRBV5-5
D gene: -
J gene: TRBJ1-1
CDR3 length: 15
clone size: -

CDR3 DNA: TGTGCCAGCAGTGAAGGGCGGGTACAAGAGACCCAGTACTTC
CDR3 protein: CASSEGRVQETQYF
V gene: TRBV2
D gene: -
J gene: TRBJ2-5
CDR3 length: 14
clone size: -

CDR3 DNA: TGTGCCAGTAGTAAGGGGCGTGATCCAGCTCATGGCGAGCAGTACTTC
CDR3 protein: CASSKGRDPAHGEQYF
V gene: TRBV19
D gene: -
J gene: TRBJ2-7
CDR3 length: 16
clone size: -

CDR3 DNA: TGTGCCAGCAGCTTAGAGCCGGCCCCAGGCGCACAGTATTTT
CDR3 protein: CASSLEPAPGAQYF
V gene: TRBV7-6
D gene: -
J gene: TRBJ2-3
CDR3 length: 14
clone size: few

CDR3 DNA: TGTGCCAGCGGACAGGGGAGGACCAATCAGCCCCAGCATTTT
CDR3 protein: CASGQGRTNQPQHF
V gene: TRBV25-1
D gene: TRBD1
J gene: TRBJ1-5
CDR3 length: 14
clone size: -

CDR3 DNA: TGCGCCAGCAGCCAAGGGACAGGGGGACCTTCTTCCTACGAGCAGTACTTC
CDR3 protein: CASSQGTGGPSSYEQYF
V gene: TRBV4-1
D gene: TRBD1
J gene: TRBJ2-7
CDR3 length: 17
clone size: -

CDR3 DNA: TGTGCCAGCAGCCTCAGGGGACAGCCCCAGCATTTT
CDR3 protein: CASSLRGQPQHF
V gene: TRBV4-2
D gene: -
J gene: TRBJ1-5
CDR3 length: 12
clone size: -

CDR3 DNA: TGCGCCAGCAGTGAGTGGGACAGGGTGAGCTCTGGGGCCAACGTCCTGACTTTC
CDR3 protein: CASSEWDRVSSGANVLTF
V gene: TRBV10-1
D gene: TRBD1
J gene: TRBJ2-6
CDR3 length: 18
clone size: -

CDR3 DNA: TGTGCCAGTAGCCTTTTGGACAGATATTCACCCCTCCACTTT
CDR3 protein: CASSLLDRYSPLHF
V gene: TRBV19
D gene: -
J gene: TRBJ1-6
CDR3 length: 14
clone size: -

CDR3 DNA: TGTGCCAGCCTGTCGTCGTCAGGGAACTACGAGCAGTACTTC
CDR3 protein: CASLSSSGNYEQYF
V gene: TRBV6-1
D gene: -
J gene: TRBJ2-7
CDR3 length: 14
clone size: -

CDR3 DNA: TGTGCCAGCAGCTTGAGAGGAAGGATCTACGAGCAGTACTTC
CDR3 protein: CASSLRGRIYEQYF
V gene: TRBV5-4
D gene: -
J gene: TRBJ2-7
CDR3 length: 14
clone size: -

CDR3 DNA: TGTGCCAGCAGATATTGGACAGGGATGAACACTGAAGCTTTCTTT
CDR3 protein: CASRYWTGMNTEAFF
V gene: TRBV6-1
D gene: TRBD1
J gene: TRBJ1-1
CDR3 length: 15
clone size: -

CDR3 DNA: TGTGCCAGCAGCCGAGACAGGGGCCGTACTGAAGCTTTCTTT
CDR3 protein: CASSRDRGRTEAFF
V gene: TRBV5-6
D gene: TRBD1
J gene: TRBJ1-1
CDR3 length: 14
clone size: once

CDR3 DNA: TGTGCCAGCAGTTATTTCCGGAACACTGAAGCTTTCTTT
CDR3 protein: CASSYFRNTEAFF
V gene: TRBV6-5
D gene: -
J gene: TRBJ1-1
CDR3 length: 13
clone size: -

CDR3 DNA: TGCAGCGTTGAATCCGCGGCTAGCACAGATACGCAGTATTTT
CDR3 protein: CSVESAASTDTQYF
V gene: TRBV29-1
D gene: -
J gene: TRBJ2-3
CDR3 length: 14
clone size: once

CDR3 DNA: TGCGCCAGCAGCCAAGAGAGGGCCAGCTACGAGCAGTACTTC
CDR3 protein: CASSQERASYEQYF
V gene: TRBV4-1
D gene: -
J gene: TRBJ2-7
CDR3 length: 14
clone size: -

CDR3 DNA: TGTGCCAGTAGCGGGACAGGGTGGGCCTCAACTAATGAAAAACTGTTTTTT
CDR3 protein: CASSGTGWASTNEKLFF
V gene: TRBV19
D gene: TRBD1
J gene: TRBJ1-4
CDR3 length: 17
clone size: -